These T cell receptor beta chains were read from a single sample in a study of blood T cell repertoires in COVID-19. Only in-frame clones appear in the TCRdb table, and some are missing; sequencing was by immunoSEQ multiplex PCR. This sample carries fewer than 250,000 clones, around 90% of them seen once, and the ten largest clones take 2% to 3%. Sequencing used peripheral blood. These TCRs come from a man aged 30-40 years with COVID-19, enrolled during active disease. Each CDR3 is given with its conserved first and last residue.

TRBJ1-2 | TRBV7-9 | CASSFLEAPGYTF
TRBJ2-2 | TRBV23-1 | CASSQLDSNTGELFF
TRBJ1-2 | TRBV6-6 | CASSVDMHGYTF
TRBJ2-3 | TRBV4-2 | CASSQEGAGGGTDTQYF
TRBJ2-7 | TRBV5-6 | CASSSGRKGAEQYF
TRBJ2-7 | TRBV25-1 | CASTAAGVFYEQYF
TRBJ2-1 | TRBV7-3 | CASRNGGDSYNEQFF
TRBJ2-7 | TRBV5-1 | CASSLLAGGPPGYEQYF
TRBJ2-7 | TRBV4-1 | CASSQGQGGEYEQYF
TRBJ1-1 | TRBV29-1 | CSVPKPPGTGSTEAFF
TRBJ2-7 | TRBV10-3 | CAISDRTAYSYEQYF
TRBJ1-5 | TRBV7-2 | CASSYAGQGGQPQHF
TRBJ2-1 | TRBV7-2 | CASSPRTGPNEQFF
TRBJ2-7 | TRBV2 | CASSSGTGYYEQYF
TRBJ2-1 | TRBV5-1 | CASSLSHRGEQFF
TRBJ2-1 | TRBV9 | CASSFRTGDYNEQFF
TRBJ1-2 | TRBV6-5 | CASRKSGTNYGYTF
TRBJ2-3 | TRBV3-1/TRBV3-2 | CASSLSLRLAASSTDTQYF
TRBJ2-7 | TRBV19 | CASSSLAGGRRSYEQYF
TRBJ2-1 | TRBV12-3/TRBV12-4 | CASSLGHFNEQFF
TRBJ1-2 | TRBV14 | CASSLLTAYGYTF
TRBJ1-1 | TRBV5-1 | CASSGQGSNTEAFF
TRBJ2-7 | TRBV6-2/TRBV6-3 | CASSSQGNSYEQYF
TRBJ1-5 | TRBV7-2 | CASSLVPGQPQHF
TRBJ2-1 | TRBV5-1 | CASSLGSIEEQFF
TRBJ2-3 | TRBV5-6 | CASSLPASIDTQYF
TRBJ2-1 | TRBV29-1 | CSVSQGTLNEQFF
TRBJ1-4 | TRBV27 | CASSLSSRDRVGDEKLFF
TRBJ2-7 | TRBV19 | CASSNRQGLTAYEQYF
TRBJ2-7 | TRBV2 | CASSQLAGCYEQYF
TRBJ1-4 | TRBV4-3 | CASSQRPGTANEKLFF
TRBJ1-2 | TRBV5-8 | CASSRMAGASTGYTF
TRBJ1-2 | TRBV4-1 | CASSHTDRPLYTF
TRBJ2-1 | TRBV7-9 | CASSLAGGNNEQFF
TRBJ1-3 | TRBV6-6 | CASILTQGPENTIYF
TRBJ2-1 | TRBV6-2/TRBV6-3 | CASSRPPSGSFGYNEQFF
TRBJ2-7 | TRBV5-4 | CASSPGTGVYEQYF
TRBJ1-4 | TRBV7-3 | CASSPGLAANEKLFF
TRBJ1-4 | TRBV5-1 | CASSLQGNEKLFF
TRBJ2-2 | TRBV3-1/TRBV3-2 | CASSPDRGLSGELFF
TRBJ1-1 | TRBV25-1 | CASTEQLNTEAFF
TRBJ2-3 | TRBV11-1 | CASSLNPTGEADTQYF
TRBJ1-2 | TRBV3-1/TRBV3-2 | CASSKDRGRGYTF
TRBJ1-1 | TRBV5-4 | CASSWTDTNTEAFF
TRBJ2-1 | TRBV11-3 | CASSLDFSGRLSYNEQFF
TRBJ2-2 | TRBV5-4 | CASSLAGTRGTGELFF
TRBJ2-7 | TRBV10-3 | CAISEGASGSRYEQYF
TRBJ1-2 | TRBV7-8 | CASSLGSGGRGRDGYTF
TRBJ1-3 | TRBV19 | CASWGGNSGNTIYF
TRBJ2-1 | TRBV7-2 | CASSLGLAWNEQFF
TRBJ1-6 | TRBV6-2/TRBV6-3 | CASSYLQDYNSPLHF
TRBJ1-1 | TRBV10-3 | CAITMTNKVNTEAFF
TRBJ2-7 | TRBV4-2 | CASSQLLGGTGEQYF